The 4 T cell receptor beta chains below were found in one sample sequenced in a study of cytomegalovirus exposure and HLA in healthy donors. 13 Jbeta primers and 60 Vbeta primers were used for the PCR. Clones were sequenced by immunoSEQ multiplex PCR, and TCRdb holds only the in-frame ones, with some missing. Recorded here are 120,000 to 150,000 clones; the top ten clones represent about 2.2%. Specimen: PBMCs. Receptor source: a woman aged 18-30 years in good health and CMV-seronegative.

The V gene is TRBV5-6, the J gene TRBJ2-1, with 7 bases fitting TRBD1. CDR1 and CDR2 (germline): SGHDT, YYEEEE. With 4 bases clipped from V and 6 bases from J, the junction kept 1 base outside the gene matches. The CDR3 is 12 amino acids. This CDR3 is CASSRQGNEQFF. CDR3 DNA: TGTGCCAGCAGCCGACAGGGCAATGAGCAGTTCTTC.

Of note for this clone: At one end the junction does not follow the germline gene, possibly because of a read error. The genes are TRBV7-9 and TRBJ2-7; 10 bases match TRBD2. Germline CDR1 is SEHNR and CDR2 is FQNEAQ (reference sequence). The CDR3 is 16 residues long. The CDR3 DNA reads TGTGTCAGCAGCTCCTCTAGCGGGAGTTACTCCTACGAGCAGTACTTC. The encoded protein is CVSSSSSGSYSYEQYF.

V and J are TRBV2 and TRBJ2-1; no clear D. The V end was cut by 7 bases, the J end by 7 bases, with 8 bases between. Germline V gene sequence: CDR1 SNHLY, CDR2 FYNNEI. The CDR3 spans 11 residues. The CDR3 sequence is CASTLRNEQFF. The DNA of the CDR3 is TGTGCCAGCACCCTTAGAAATGAGCAGTTCTTC.

The DNA of the CDR3 is TGTGCCAGCAGCTTCGCGGTGTTGAACACTGAAGCTTTCTTT. Translating gives CASSFAVLNTEAFF. The chain links TRBV5-8 to TRBJ1-1; no firm D call. The V end was cut by 2 bases, the J end by 0 bases, with 8 bases between. CDR1 and CDR2 from the germline V gene are SGHTS and YDEGEE. The CDR3 sequence is 14 residues long.